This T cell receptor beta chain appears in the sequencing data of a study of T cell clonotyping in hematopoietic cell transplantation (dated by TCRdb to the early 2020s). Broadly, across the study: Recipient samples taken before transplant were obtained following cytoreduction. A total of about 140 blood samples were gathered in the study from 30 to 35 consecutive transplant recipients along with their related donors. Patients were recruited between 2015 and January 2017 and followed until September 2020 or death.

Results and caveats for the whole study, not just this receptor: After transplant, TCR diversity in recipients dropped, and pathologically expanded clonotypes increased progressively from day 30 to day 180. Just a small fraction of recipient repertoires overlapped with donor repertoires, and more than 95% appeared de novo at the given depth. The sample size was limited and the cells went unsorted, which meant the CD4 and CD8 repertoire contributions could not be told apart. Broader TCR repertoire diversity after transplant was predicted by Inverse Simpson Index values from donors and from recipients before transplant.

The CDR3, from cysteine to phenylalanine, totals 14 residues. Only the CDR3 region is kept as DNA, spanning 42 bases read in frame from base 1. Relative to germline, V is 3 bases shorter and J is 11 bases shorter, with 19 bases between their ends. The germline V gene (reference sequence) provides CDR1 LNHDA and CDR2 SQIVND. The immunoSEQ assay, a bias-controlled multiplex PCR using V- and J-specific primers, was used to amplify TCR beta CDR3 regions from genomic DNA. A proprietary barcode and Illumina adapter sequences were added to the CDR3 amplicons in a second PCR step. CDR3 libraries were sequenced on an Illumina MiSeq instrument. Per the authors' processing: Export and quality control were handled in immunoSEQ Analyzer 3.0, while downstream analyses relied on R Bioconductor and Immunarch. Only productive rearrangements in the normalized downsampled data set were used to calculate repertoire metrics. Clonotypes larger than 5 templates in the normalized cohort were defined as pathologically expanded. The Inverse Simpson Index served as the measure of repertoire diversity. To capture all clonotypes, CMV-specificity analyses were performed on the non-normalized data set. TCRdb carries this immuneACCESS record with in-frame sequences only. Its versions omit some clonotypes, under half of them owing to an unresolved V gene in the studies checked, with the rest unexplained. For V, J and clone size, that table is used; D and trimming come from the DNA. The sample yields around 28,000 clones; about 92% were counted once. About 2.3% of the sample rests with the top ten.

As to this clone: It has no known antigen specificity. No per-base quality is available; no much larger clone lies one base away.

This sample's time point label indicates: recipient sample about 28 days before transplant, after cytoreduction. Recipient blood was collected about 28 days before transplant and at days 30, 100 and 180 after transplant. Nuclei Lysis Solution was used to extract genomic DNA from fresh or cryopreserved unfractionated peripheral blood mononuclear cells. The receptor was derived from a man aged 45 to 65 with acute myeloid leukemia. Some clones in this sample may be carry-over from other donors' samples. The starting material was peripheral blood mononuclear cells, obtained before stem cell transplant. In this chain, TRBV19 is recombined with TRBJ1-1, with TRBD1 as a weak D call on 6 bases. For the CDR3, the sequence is CASSIKAGEDVAFF. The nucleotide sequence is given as TGTGCCAGTAGTATTAAAGCAGGGGAGGATGTGGCTTTCTTT.